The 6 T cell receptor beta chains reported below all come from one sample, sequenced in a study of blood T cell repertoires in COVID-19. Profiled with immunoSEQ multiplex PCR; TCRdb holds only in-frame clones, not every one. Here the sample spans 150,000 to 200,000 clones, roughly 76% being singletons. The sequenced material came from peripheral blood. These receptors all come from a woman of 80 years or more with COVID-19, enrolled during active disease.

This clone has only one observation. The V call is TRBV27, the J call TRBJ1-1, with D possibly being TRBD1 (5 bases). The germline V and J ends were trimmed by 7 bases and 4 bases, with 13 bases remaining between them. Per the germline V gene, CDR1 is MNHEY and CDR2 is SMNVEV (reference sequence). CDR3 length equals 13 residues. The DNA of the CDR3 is TGTGCCAGCATCGGGTCGGGGGGCACTGAAGCTTTCTTT. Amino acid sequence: CASIGSGGTEAFF.

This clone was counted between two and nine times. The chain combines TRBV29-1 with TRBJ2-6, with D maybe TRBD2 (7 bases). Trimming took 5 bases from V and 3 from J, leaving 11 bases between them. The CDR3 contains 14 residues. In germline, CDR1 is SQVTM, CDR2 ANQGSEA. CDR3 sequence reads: CSVRGGFGANVLTF. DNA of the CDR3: TGCAGCGTTCGCGGGGGCTTTGGGGCCAACGTCCTGACTTTC.

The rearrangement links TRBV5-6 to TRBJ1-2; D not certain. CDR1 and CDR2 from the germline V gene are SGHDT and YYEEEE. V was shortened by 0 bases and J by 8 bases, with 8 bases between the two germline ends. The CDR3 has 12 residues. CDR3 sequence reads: CASSLGSVGYTF. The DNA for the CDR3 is TGTGCCAGCAGCTTGGGTTCCGTAGGCTACACCTTC. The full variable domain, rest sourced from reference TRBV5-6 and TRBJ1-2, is DAGVTQSPTHLIKTRGQQVTLRCSPKSGHDTVSWYQQALGQGPQFIFQYYEEEERQRGNFPDRFSGHQFPNYSSELNVNALLLGDSALYLCASSLGSVGYTFGSGTRLTVV.

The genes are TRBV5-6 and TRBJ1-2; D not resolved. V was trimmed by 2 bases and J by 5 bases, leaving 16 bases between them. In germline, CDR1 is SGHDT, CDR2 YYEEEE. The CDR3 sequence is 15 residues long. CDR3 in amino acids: CASSFDSIRGYGYTF. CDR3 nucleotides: TGTGCCAGCAGCTTCGATTCCATACGCGGGTATGGCTACACCTTC.

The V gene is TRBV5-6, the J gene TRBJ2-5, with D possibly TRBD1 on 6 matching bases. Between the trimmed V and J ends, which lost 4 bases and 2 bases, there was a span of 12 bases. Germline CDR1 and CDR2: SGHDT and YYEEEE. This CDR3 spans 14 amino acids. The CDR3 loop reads CASSVGTIQETQYF. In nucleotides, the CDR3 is TGTGCCAGCAGCGTTGGGACAATACAAGAGACCCAGTACTTC.

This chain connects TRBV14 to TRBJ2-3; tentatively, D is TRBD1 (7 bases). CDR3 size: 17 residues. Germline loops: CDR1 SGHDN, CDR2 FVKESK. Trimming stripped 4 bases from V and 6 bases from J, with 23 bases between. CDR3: CASSRRGHGPKGDTQYF. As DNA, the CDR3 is TGTGCCAGCAGCCGGAGGGGGCACGGGCCCAAAGGGGATACGCAGTATTTT.